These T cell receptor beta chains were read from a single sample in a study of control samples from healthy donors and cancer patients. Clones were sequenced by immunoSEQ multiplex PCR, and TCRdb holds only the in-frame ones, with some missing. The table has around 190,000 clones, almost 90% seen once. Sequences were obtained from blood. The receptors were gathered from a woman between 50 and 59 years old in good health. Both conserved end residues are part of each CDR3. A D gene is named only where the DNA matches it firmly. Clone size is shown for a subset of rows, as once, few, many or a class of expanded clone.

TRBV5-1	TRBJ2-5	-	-	CASSLGRGGFGQTQYF	TGCGCCAGCAGCTTGGGTCGAGGGGGTTTCGGACAGACCCAGTACTTC
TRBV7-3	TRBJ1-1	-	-	CASSLTYGDNTEAFF	TGTGCCAGCAGCTTAACGTACGGAGATAACACTGAAGCTTTCTTT
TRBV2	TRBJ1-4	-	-	CASRQQATNEKLFF	TGTGCCAGCAGGCAACAGGCAACTAATGAAAAACTGTTTTTT
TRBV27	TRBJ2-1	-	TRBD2	CASTSNVASGGSYNEQFF	TGTGCCAGCACCTCTAACGTGGCTAGCGGGGGTTCCTACAATGAGCAGTTCTTC
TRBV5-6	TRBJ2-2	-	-	CASSFRAGATGELFF	TGTGCCAGCAGCTTCAGGGCAGGGGCGACCGGGGAGCTGTTTTTT
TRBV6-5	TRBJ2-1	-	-	CASSHHNEQFF	TGTGCCAGCAGTCATCACAATGAGCAGTTCTTC
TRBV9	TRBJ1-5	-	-	CASSVGSGVQPQHF	TGTGCCAGCAGCGTAGGGTCAGGGGTCCAGCCCCAGCATTTT
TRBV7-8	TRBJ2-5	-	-	CASSPTTPAPSEKTQYF	TGTGCCAGCAGCCCGACAACTCCAGCGCCCTCGGAGAAGACCCAGTACTTC
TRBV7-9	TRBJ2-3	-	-	CASSSYGATQYF	TGTGCCAGCAGCTCCTACGGAGCTACGCAGTATTTT
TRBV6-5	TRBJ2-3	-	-	CASNAGSTDTQYF	TGTGCCAGCAACGCAGGGTCCACAGATACGCAGTATTTT
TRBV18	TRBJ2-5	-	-	CASSPTGEETQYF	TGTGCCAGCTCACCAACGGGGGAAGAGACCCAGTACTTC
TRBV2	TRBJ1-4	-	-	CASSLNLPGEKLFF	TGTGCCAGCAGTTTAAACTTGCCAGGTGAAAAACTGTTTTTT
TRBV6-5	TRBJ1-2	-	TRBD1	CASSSDRGYGYGYTF	TGTGCCAGCAGTTCCGACAGGGGGTACGGCTATGGCTACACCTTC
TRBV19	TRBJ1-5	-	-	CASIAPNQPQHF	TGTGCCAGTATAGCTCCCAATCAGCCCCAGCATTTT
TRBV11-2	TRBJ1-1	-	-	CASSSSTEAFF	TGTGCCAGCAGCTCGTCCACTGAAGCTTTCTTT
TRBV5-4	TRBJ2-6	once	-	CASSPPISGANVLTF	TGTGCCAGCAGCCCTCCCATCTCTGGGGCCAACGTCCTGACTTTC
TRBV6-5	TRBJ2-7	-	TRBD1	CASSYLTGGSYEQYF	TGTGCCAGCAGTTACTTGACAGGGGGTTCTTACGAGCAGTACTTC